The clone carrying this T cell receptor beta chain was seen only a few times. The CDR3 extends over 13 amino acids. Deletions cut 3 bases from V and 4 bases from J, with 8 bases between. This entry belongs to a study of T cells in Graves' hyperthyroidism and ophthalmopathy. RNA transcripts gave rise to amplified TCR beta CDR3 regions. During a first-round RT-PCR of the TCR CDR3, the HTBI primer set was used. Using its own MiXCR run on the multiplex PCR reads, TCRdb lists one record per CDR3 protein. This sample has approximately 410,000 distinct CDR3 sequences, with roughly 13% found just once. The TCR sequence derives from a young woman with Graves' hyperthyroidism. The rearrangement uses TRBV12-3 or TRBV12-4 and TRBJ2-3, with D possibly matching TRBD1 (5 bases). What was sequenced was blood. The CDR3 DNA sequence: TGTGCCAGCAGTTTGTGGGGCTCAGATACGCAGTATTTT. Translating gives CASSLWGSDTQYF.